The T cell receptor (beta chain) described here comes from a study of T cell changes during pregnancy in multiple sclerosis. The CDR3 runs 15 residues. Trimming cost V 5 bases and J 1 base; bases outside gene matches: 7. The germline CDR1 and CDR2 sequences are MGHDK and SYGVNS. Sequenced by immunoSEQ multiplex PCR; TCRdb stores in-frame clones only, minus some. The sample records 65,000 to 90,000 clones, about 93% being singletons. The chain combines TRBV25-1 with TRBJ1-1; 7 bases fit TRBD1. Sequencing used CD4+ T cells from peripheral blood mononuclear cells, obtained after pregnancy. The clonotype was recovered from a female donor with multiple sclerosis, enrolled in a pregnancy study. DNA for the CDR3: TGTGCCAGCAGTCCCTACAGGGGCGCGAACACTGAAGCTTTCTTT. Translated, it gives CASSPYRGANTEAFF.